These 27 T cell receptor beta chains were all obtained from the same sample, sequenced in a study of T-cell reconstitution after alpha-beta-depleted transplantation in children. Unique molecular identifiers were built into the TCRbeta library. TCRdb re-derived calls from the PCR reads in MiXCR, one entry per CDR3 protein. The sample carries about 540,000 distinct CDR3 sequences, around 19% recorded once. The input for sequencing was PBMCs from the stem cell graft donor, taken from the stem cell graft. Receptor source: a human donor who donated a stem cell graft to a child with acute lymphoblastic leukemia.

This chain uses TRBV5-1 with TRBJ1-2; a weak D match, TRBD1 (5 bases). The germline V gene has CDR1 SGHRS and CDR2 YFSETQ. The CDR3 extends over 16 amino acids. V lost 3 bases and J 3 bases, leaving 18 bases between the germline ends. CDR3 DNA: TGCGCCAGCAGCTCATACGGGGCGGTAGATGACTATGGCTACACCTTC. Encoded protein: CASSSYGAVDDYGYTF.

The chain combines TRBV19 with TRBJ2-2; no definite D call. This CDR3 contains 14 residues. V was clipped by 5 bases and J by 4 bases, with 11 bases between them. Germline CDR1 and CDR2: LNHDA and SQIVND (reference sequence). The CDR3 sequence is CASSPLPTTGELFF. CDR3 DNA sequence: TGTGCCAGTAGTCCCCTCCCGACCACCGGGGAGCTGTTTTTT.

This clonotype was seen a handful of times. V usage is TRBV12-3 or TRBV12-4 and J usage is TRBJ2-7; TRBD1 matches 8 bases. CDR3 length: 13 residues. V shed 6 bases, J shed 11 bases, and the junction held 12 bases outside the gene matches. Here the CDR3 reads CASSPGTGGLKYF. CDR3 in DNA: TGTGCCAGCAGCCCGGGGACAGGCGGTTTGAAGTACTTC.

This clonotype was counted only a few times. The gene calls are TRBV27 and TRBJ1-3, with no clear D. CDR1 MNHEY and CDR2 SMNVEV come from the germline V gene (reference sequence). Trimming shortened V by 0 bases and J by 8 bases, and 14 bases separated the two germline ends. The CDR3 covers 15 residues. CDR3 sequence reads: CASSLSSGMKDTIYF. The DNA for the CDR3 is TGTGCCAGCAGTTTATCGAGTGGGATGAAGGACACCATATATTTT.

This clonotype has more than one count but fewer than ten. This chain links TRBV5-1 with TRBJ1-1; the D is unclear. The V end lost 2 bases, the J end lost 5 bases, and 19 bases lay between the germline ends. CDR3 length equals 16 residues. Germline V gene lookup returns CDR1 SGHRS and CDR2 YFSETQ. The DNA of the CDR3 is TGCGCCAGCAGCTTTTACCCCTCGGCCACTGGGACTGAAGCTTTCTTT. Protein product: CASSFYPSATGTEAFF.

The chain is built from TRBV20-1 and TRBJ1-2; TRBD1 agrees at 8 bases. Losses at the gene ends were 2 bases for V and 2 bases for J; bases not matched to a gene: 4. Germline CDR1 reads DFQATT; CDR2 reads SNEGSKA (reference sequence). This CDR3 contains 14 residues. Written as DNA, the CDR3 is TGCAGTGCTAGATCACAGGGGGAGAACTATGGCTACACCTTC. Its translation is CSARSQGENYGYTF.

This clonotype showed up just a few times. V gene TRBV7-3 combines with J gene TRBJ2-5; D possibly corresponds to TRBD2 (5 bases). Deletions cut 5 bases from V and 1 base from J, with 11 bases between. Germline CDR1 is SGHTA and CDR2 is FQGTGA. This CDR3 region has 14 residues. As DNA, the CDR3 is TGTGCCAGCAGCCCTCAACGGGGCCAAGAGACCCAGTACTTC. It yields the protein CASSPQRGQETQYF.

The table lists this clonotype with many counts. The J gene is TRBJ2-1, the V gene TRBV4-2, with TRBD2 identical over 12 bases. Germline V gives CDR1 LGHNA, CDR2 YNFKEQ. The CDR3 consists of 15 residues. J was trimmed by 10 bases and V by 1 base; bases with no gene match: 5. The CDR3: CASSQGLAGVREQFF. Here the CDR3 DNA reads TGTGCCAGCAGCCAAGGACTAGCGGGAGTTAGGGAGCAGTTCTTC.

The chain has TRBV4-1 and TRBJ2-1; D might be TRBD2 (5 bases). The length of the CDR3 is 12 residues. Trimming shortened V by 1 base and J by 10 bases, and 8 bases separated the two germline ends. In germline, CDR1 is MGHRA, CDR2 YSYEKL. This chain's CDR3 is CASSQVGEEQFF. CDR3 nucleotides: TGCGCCAGCAGCCAAGTCGGGGAAGAGCAGTTCTTC.

The gene calls are TRBV12-3 or TRBV12-4 and TRBJ2-7, with 13 nucleotides matching TRBD2. The CDR3 covers 17 residues. The ends lost 5 bases at V and 6 bases at J; junction bases unmatched: 13. CDR3 protein: CASSPLAGGPGVREQYF. CDR3 coding DNA: TGTGCCAGCAGTCCACTAGCGGGAGGGCCAGGGGTCCGCGAGCAGTACTTC.

This clonotype was counted between two and nine times. The J gene is TRBJ2-1, the V gene TRBV6-5, with 7 bases lining up with TRBD1. The J segment lost 3 bases and the V segment lost 2 bases, leaving 4 bases of the junction unmatched. Per germline, CDR1 MNHEY and CDR2 SVGAGI. This CDR3 region has 15 residues. The CDR3 spells CASSYPGQNYNEQFF. CDR3 DNA: TGTGCCAGCAGTTACCCGGGACAGAACTACAATGAGCAGTTCTTC.

The J gene is TRBJ2-5, the V gene TRBV20-1, with 10 bases identical to TRBD1. Trimming at V came to 6 bases and at J to 10 bases, leaving 14 bases not matched to a gene. The CDR3 has 14 residues. Germline lookup yields CDR1 DFQATT and CDR2 SNEGSKA (reference sequence). DNA for the CDR3: TGCAGTGCAGGGCCGGGACAGGGGACATGGAACCAGTACTTC. Translation: CSAGPGQGTWNQYF.

This chain links TRBV21-1 with TRBJ2-1; the table's TRBD2 call for D was not verified on the DNA. TRBV21-1 is reported as a pseudogene. This CDR3 is built from 16 residues. CDR3 DNA: TGTGCCAGCAGCAAAGGCGGCGGGAGACGACACAATGAGCAGTTCTTC. This gives the protein CASSKGGGRRHNEQFF.

In this sample, this clonotype turned up a few times. The V gene is TRBV9, the J gene TRBJ1-2; D uncertain. V lost 6 bases and J lost 5, with 11 bases in between. CDR1 is SGDLS, CDR2 YYNGEE, per germline. CDR3 length: 12 residues. The CDR3, as DNA: TGTGCCAGCACCCGGGATTCTTATGGCTACACCTTC. As protein: CASTRDSYGYTF.

This clonotype came up a few times. This chain joins TRBV12-3 or TRBV12-4 and TRBJ2-7, with 10 nucleotides matching TRBD1. The CDR3 totals 14 residues. V lost 3 bases, J lost 6 bases, and 5 bases stayed unmatched. CDR3 residues: CASSFRDRGAEQYF. Here the CDR3 DNA reads TGTGCCAGCAGTTTCCGGGACAGGGGAGCCGAGCAGTACTTC.

Only a few counts were recorded for this clonotype. CDR3 in amino acids: CASSDDPQGVSYEQYF. CDR3 bases: TGTGCCAGCAGTGACGATCCACAGGGGGTGTCCTACGAGCAGTACTTC. The rearrangement uses TRBV6-1 and TRBJ2-7; 8 bases map to TRBD1. J lost 1 base, V lost 3 bases, and 8 bases had no gene match. The CDR3 is made up of 16 amino acids. From germline, CDR1 is MNHNS and CDR2 SASEGT.

This clonotype was found a few times. J is TRBJ2-7 and V is TRBV6-2 or TRBV6-3; tentatively, D is TRBD1 (5 bases). The V and J ends lost 7 bases and 2 bases respectively, with 12 bases between them. The CDR3 contains 13 residues. CDR1 MNHEY and CDR2 SVGEGT come from the germline V gene. The CDR3 protein is CASTVTEPYEQYF. CDR3 nucleotide sequence: TGTGCCAGCACCGTGACAGAGCCCTACGAGCAGTACTTC.

This clonotype was counted ten times or more. The rearrangement uses TRBV5-1 and TRBJ2-7; D is unresolved. This CDR3 contains 13 residues. The ends were cut back, 2 bases at V and 7 bases at J, with 13 bases in the middle. Germline CDR1 reads SGHRS; CDR2 reads YFSETQ. The CDR3 reads CASSFSAVGEQYF. The CDR3 DNA sequence: TGCGCCAGCAGCTTTTCCGCTGTGGGGGAGCAGTACTTC.

The J gene is TRBJ1-1, the V gene TRBV29-1; tentatively, D is TRBD1 (5 bases). The V gene's germline CDR1 is SQVTM and CDR2 ANQGSEA. CDR3 length equals 12 residues. The V and J ends lost 7 bases and 2 bases respectively, with 11 bases between them. The CDR3 protein is CSAKGVNTEAFF. Written as DNA, the CDR3 is TGCAGCGCAAAAGGGGTAAACACTGAAGCTTTCTTT.

The gene calls are TRBV7-9 and TRBJ1-5, with TRBD1 as a possible D gene (5 bases). Trimming stripped 4 bases from V and 3 bases from J, with 7 bases between. CDR1 and CDR2 (germline): SEHNR, FQNEAQ (reference sequence). The CDR3 has 13 amino acids. CDR3 DNA: TGTGCCAGCAGCTCAGGGTACAATCAGCCCCAGCATTTT. Amino acid sequence: CASSSGYNQPQHF.

This clonotype was seen a few times. The germline gene is not matched at one end of the junction; a read error may be the cause. The chain joins TRBV14 to TRBJ2-7, with 7 bases fitting TRBD1. CDR1 SGHDN and CDR2 FVKESK come from the germline V gene. The CDR3 consists of 16 residues. DNA of the CDR3: TGTGCCAGCAGCCAAGGTTGGACAGGCCGCTCCGACGAGCAGTACTTC. Its protein is CASSQGWTGRSDEQYF.

This clonotype was counted a few times. This sequence joins TRBV12-3 or TRBV12-4 and TRBJ2-3, with 10 bases matching TRBD2. The CDR3 runs to 14 residues. V lost 8 bases, J lost 2 bases, and 4 bases stayed unmatched. CDR3 amino acids: CASGLAALTDTQYF. CDR3 nucleotides: TGTGCCAGCGGACTAGCGGCACTCACAGATACGCAGTATTTT.

The sample holds a few counts of this clonotype. This sequence joins TRBV5-1 and TRBJ2-2; D gene uncertain. Germline assignment: CDR1 SGHRS and CDR2 YFSETQ. The CDR3 runs 13 residues. Trimming removed 7 bases at V and 1 base at J, with 8 bases between. This CDR3 is CASEQVNTGELFF. The CDR3 nucleotides read TGCGCCAGCGAGCAGGTGAACACCGGGGAGCTGTTTTTT. Using reference TRBV5-1 and TRBJ2-2 for the parts outside the CDR3, the full variable domain is KAGVTQTPRYLIKTRGQQVTLSCSPISGHRSVSWYQQTPGQGLQFLFEYFSETQRNKGNFPGRFSGRQFSNSRSEMNVSTLELGDSALYLCASEQVNTGELFFGEGSRLTVL.

This clonotype was detected a few times. This chain connects TRBV20-1 to TRBJ2-7; D is unclear. CDR3 size: 12 residues. Germline V gene data show CDR1 as DFQATT and CDR2 as SNEGSKA (reference sequence). Trimming cost V 0 bases and J 6 bases, with 9 bases left between them. The DNA of the CDR3 is TGCAGTGCTAGAGATTGGTCTCTCGAGCAGTACTTC. This sequence encodes CSARDWSLEQYF.

V is TRBV29-1 and J is TRBJ2-1; D remains ambiguous. The V gene's germline CDR1 is SQVTM and CDR2 ANQGSEA. Trimming left V 1 base short and J 5 bases short, with 6 bases between. The length of the CDR3 is 12 residues. DNA for the CDR3: TGCAGCGTTGAAGTCTGGAACAATGAGCAGTTCTTC. Protein product: CSVEVWNNEQFF.

This clonotype was observed a handful of times. The chain joins TRBV7-9 to TRBJ2-5, with D uncertain. Germline loops: CDR1 SEHNR, CDR2 FQNEAQ (reference sequence). The CDR3 runs 12 residues. Between the trimmed V and J ends, which lost 7 bases and 5 bases, there was a span of 11 bases. The CDR3 region is CASTPSLETQYF. The CDR3 nucleotides read TGTGCCAGCACCCCCTCTCTGGAGACCCAGTACTTC.

The chain is built from TRBV20-1 and TRBJ1-2; D gene unclear. Trimming removed 6 bases at V and 5 bases at J, with 7 bases between. The CDR3 loop spans 10 amino acids. Per germline, CDR1 DFQATT and CDR2 SNEGSKA (reference sequence). The CDR3 is CSADPYGYTF. CDR3 DNA sequence: TGCAGTGCCGACCCGTATGGCTACACCTTC.